This is a list of T cell receptor beta chains from one sample in a study of control samples from healthy donors and cancer patients. Profiling relied on immunoSEQ multiplex PCR, and the TCRdb table lists in-frame clones only, not all of them. The sample yields roughly 100,000 clones, about 90% seen once. What was sequenced was blood. The receptors shown here come from a woman between 18 and 29 years old in good health. Both conserved end residues are part of each CDR3. The D gene is left open where the match is weak. Expanded clones are given a class, and other clones once, few, many or no size at all.

j_gene: TRBJ1-5
v_gene: TRBV19
abundance: -
d_gene: TRBD1
CDR3aa: CASSIGRGSNQPQHF
CDR3nt: TGTGCCAGTAGTATAGGCAGGGGGTCTAATCAGCCCCAGCATTTT

j_gene: TRBJ2-1
v_gene: TRBV9
abundance: -
d_gene: -
CDR3aa: CASSPEIWASLGEQFF
CDR3nt: TGTGCCAGCAGCCCCGAAATCTGGGCTTCGTTGGGGGAGCAGTTCTTC

j_gene: TRBJ1-1
v_gene: TRBV6-5
abundance: once
d_gene: -
CDR3aa: CASRRQAQVNTEAFF
CDR3nt: TGTGCCAGCAGGAGACAGGCCCAGGTAAACACTGAAGCTTTCTTT

j_gene: TRBJ1-5
v_gene: TRBV11-2
abundance: -
d_gene: -
CDR3aa: CASSPTENQPQHF
CDR3nt: TGTGCCAGCAGCCCGACAGAGAATCAGCCCCAGCATTTT

j_gene: TRBJ2-5
v_gene: TRBV7-2
abundance: -
d_gene: -
CDR3aa: CASSLGLIETQYF
CDR3nt: TGTGCCAGCAGCTTAGGTTTGATAGAGACCCAGTACTTC

j_gene: TRBJ2-1
v_gene: TRBV13
abundance: -
d_gene: TRBD2
CDR3aa: CATRLLAGGYEQFF
CDR3nt: TGTGCCACCCGACTCTTAGCGGGAGGTTATGAGCAGTTCTTC

j_gene: TRBJ2-7
v_gene: TRBV5-5
abundance: -
d_gene: -
CDR3aa: CASSAVGARQYF
CDR3nt: TGTGCCAGCAGCGCGGTGGGGGCCCGGCAGTACTTC

j_gene: TRBJ1-4
v_gene: TRBV20-1
abundance: once
d_gene: -
CDR3aa: CSASNEKLFF
CDR3nt: TGCAGTGCGTCGAATGAAAAACTGTTTTTT

j_gene: TRBJ2-7
v_gene: TRBV7-9
abundance: -
d_gene: TRBD2
CDR3aa: CASSSISGRPSYEQYF
CDR3nt: TGTGCCAGCAGCTCAATCAGCGGGAGACCCTCCTACGAGCAGTACTTC

j_gene: TRBJ2-6
v_gene: TRBV25-1
abundance: -
d_gene: -
CDR3aa: CASSVNTGTSGANVLTF
CDR3nt: TGTGCCAGCAGCGTCAACACAGGGACCTCTGGGGCCAACGTCCTGACTTTC

j_gene: TRBJ1-5
v_gene: TRBV20-1
abundance: -
d_gene: -
CDR3aa: CSASYSGRNQPQHF
CDR3nt: TGCAGTGCTAGTTACTCAGGGCGCAATCAGCCCCAGCATTTT

j_gene: TRBJ1-2
v_gene: TRBV5-1
abundance: -
d_gene: -
CDR3aa: CASSLRVESYGYTF
CDR3nt: TGCGCCAGCAGCTTAAGAGTGGAGAGCTATGGCTACACCTTC

j_gene: TRBJ2-5
v_gene: TRBV11-2
abundance: -
d_gene: TRBD1
CDR3aa: CASRLYRTGDYVKTQYF
CDR3nt: TGTGCCAGCAGGTTATACCGGACAGGGGATTACGTGAAGACCCAGTACTTC

j_gene: TRBJ1-1
v_gene: TRBV7-2
abundance: once
d_gene: -
CDR3aa: CASSLKRTNTEAFF
CDR3nt: TGTGCCAGCAGCCTTAAAAGGACCAACACTGAAGCTTTCTTT

j_gene: TRBJ2-7
v_gene: TRBV27
abundance: -
d_gene: TRBD2
CDR3aa: CASSLGGDGYEQYF
CDR3nt: TGTGCCAGCAGTTTAGGGGGGGACGGCTACGAGCAGTACTTC

j_gene: TRBJ2-2
v_gene: TRBV10-1
abundance: few
d_gene: -
CDR3aa: CASSVGGRQVIGELFF
CDR3nt: TGCGCCAGCAGTGTGGGGGGGCGGCAAGTTATCGGGGAGCTGTTTTTT

j_gene: TRBJ1-5
v_gene: TRBV28
abundance: -
d_gene: -
CDR3aa: CASSQTVTNQPQHF
CDR3nt: TGTGCCAGCAGCCAGACAGTGACCAATCAGCCCCAGCATTTT

j_gene: TRBJ1-1
v_gene: TRBV12-3/TRBV12-4
abundance: -
d_gene: -
CDR3aa: CASSRSGEAFF
CDR3nt: TGTGCCAGCAGCCGATCGGGTGAAGCTTTCTTT

j_gene: TRBJ2-3
v_gene: TRBV11-3
abundance: -
d_gene: TRBD2
CDR3aa: CASSLGTGFREADTQYF
CDR3nt: TGTGCCAGCAGCTTAGGCACAGGCTTCCGGGAGGCAGATACGCAGTATTTT

j_gene: TRBJ1-1
v_gene: TRBV19
abundance: -
d_gene: TRBD1
CDR3aa: CASSSLQGVTEAFF
CDR3nt: TGTGCCAGTAGTAGCCTACAGGGGGTCACTGAAGCTTTCTTT

j_gene: TRBJ2-7
v_gene: TRBV4-3
abundance: -
d_gene: TRBD2
CDR3aa: CASSLEVASGRSFYEQYF
CDR3nt: TGCGCCAGCAGCCTGGAGGTGGCTAGCGGGAGGTCTTTCTACGAGCAGTACTTC

j_gene: TRBJ1-4
v_gene: TRBV29-1
abundance: -
d_gene: TRBD1
CDR3aa: CSVRGQGKATNEKLFF
CDR3nt: TGCAGCGTGAGGGGACAGGGGAAGGCAACTAATGAAAAACTGTTTTTT

j_gene: TRBJ2-3
v_gene: TRBV6-5
abundance: -
d_gene: TRBD2
CDR3aa: CATLGLAGSTDTQYF
CDR3nt: TGTGCCACTCTTGGACTAGCGGGGAGCACAGATACGCAGTATTTT

j_gene: TRBJ1-4
v_gene: TRBV4-3
abundance: -
d_gene: TRBD1
CDR3aa: CASSQGTRQGMEEKLFF
CDR3nt: TGCGCCAGCAGCCAAGGAACCCGACAGGGAATGGAGGAAAAACTGTTTTTT

j_gene: TRBJ2-1
v_gene: TRBV19
abundance: -
d_gene: -
CDR3aa: CASSTSRNEQFF
CDR3nt: TGTGCCAGTAGTACAAGCCGCAATGAGCAGTTCTTC

j_gene: TRBJ1-6
v_gene: TRBV30
abundance: -
d_gene: -
CDR3aa: CAWSGGAPLHF
CDR3nt: TGTGCCTGGAGTGGTGGGGCACCCCTCCACTTT

j_gene: TRBJ1-5
v_gene: TRBV4-3
abundance: few
d_gene: -
CDR3aa: CASSQRRGNQPQHF
CDR3nt: TGCGCCAGCAGCCAAAGAAGGGGCAATCAGCCCCAGCATTTT

j_gene: TRBJ2-7
v_gene: TRBV10-3
abundance: -
d_gene: -
CDR3aa: CAISEWWLGHLYEQYF
CDR3nt: TGTGCCATCAGTGAGTGGTGGCTGGGACATCTCTACGAGCAGTACTTC

j_gene: TRBJ1-2
v_gene: TRBV23-1
abundance: -
d_gene: -
CDR3aa: CAPQWRDGYTF
CDR3nt: TGCGCCCCCCAGTGGAGAGATGGCTACACCTTC

j_gene: TRBJ2-3
v_gene: TRBV9
abundance: -
d_gene: -
CDR3aa: CASSGLQQGDTQYF
CDR3nt: TGTGCTAGCAGCGGCCTTCAACAGGGAGATACGCAGTATTTT

j_gene: TRBJ2-3
v_gene: TRBV29-1
abundance: -
d_gene: -
CDR3aa: CSVKGPSLSTDTQYF
CDR3nt: TGCAGCGTTAAGGGGCCCAGCCTTAGCACAGATACGCAGTATTTT

j_gene: TRBJ1-2
v_gene: TRBV30
abundance: -
d_gene: -
CDR3aa: CAQGPGGYTF
CDR3nt: TGTGCCCAGGGACCCGGCGGCTACACCTTC

j_gene: TRBJ1-2
v_gene: TRBV29-1
abundance: -
d_gene: -
CDR3aa: CSVVHSNYGYTF
CDR3nt: TGCAGCGTTGTCCACTCCAACTATGGCTACACCTTC

j_gene: TRBJ2-2
v_gene: TRBV6-4
abundance: once
d_gene: -
CDR3aa: CASSDAADGDRELFF
CDR3nt: TGTGCCAGCAGTGACGCGGCAGATGGGGACCGGGAGCTGTTTTTT

j_gene: TRBJ2-3
v_gene: TRBV6-1
abundance: -
d_gene: -
CDR3aa: CASSDSYTDTQYF
CDR3nt: TGTGCCAGCAGTGACAGTTACACAGATACGCAGTATTTT

j_gene: TRBJ2-7
v_gene: TRBV5-1
abundance: -
d_gene: -
CDR3aa: CASSPEGGRAEQYF
CDR3nt: TGCGCCAGCAGCCCCGAAGGGGGAAGGGCCGAGCAGTACTTC

j_gene: TRBJ2-5
v_gene: TRBV19
abundance: -
d_gene: -
CDR3aa: CASSISPGQETQYF
CDR3nt: TGTGCCAGTAGTATATCCCCGGGTCAAGAGACCCAGTACTTC

j_gene: TRBJ1-3
v_gene: TRBV10-3
abundance: -
d_gene: TRBD1
CDR3aa: CAISEPDRGDTIYF
CDR3nt: TGTGCCATCAGTGAACCGGACAGGGGGGACACCATATATTTT

j_gene: TRBJ1-1
v_gene: TRBV7-9
abundance: once
d_gene: -
CDR3aa: CASSFGGPNTEAFF
CDR3nt: TGTGCCAGCAGCTTCGGCGGTCCGAACACTGAAGCTTTCTTT

j_gene: TRBJ1-6
v_gene: TRBV27
abundance: -
d_gene: -
CDR3aa: CASSPQGSYNSPLHF
CDR3nt: TGTGCCAGCAGTCCACAGGGATCCTATAATTCACCCCTCCACTTT

j_gene: TRBJ1-2
v_gene: TRBV28
abundance: -
d_gene: -
CDR3aa: CASSLLGGYGYTF
CDR3nt: TGTGCCAGCAGTCTCCTGGGGGGCTATGGCTACACCTTC

j_gene: TRBJ1-3
v_gene: TRBV19
abundance: -
d_gene: -
CDR3aa: CASSAGSTGNTIYF
CDR3nt: TGTGCCAGTAGCGCAGGGTCTACCGGAAACACCATATATTTT

j_gene: TRBJ2-7
v_gene: TRBV4-1
abundance: once
d_gene: -
CDR3aa: CASSPRVDNEQYF
CDR3nt: TGCGCCAGCAGCCCCCGGGTCGACAACGAGCAGTACTTC

j_gene: TRBJ2-7
v_gene: TRBV30
abundance: -
d_gene: TRBD1
CDR3aa: CAWSYLDRGTENAYEQYF
CDR3nt: TGTGCCTGGAGTTACCTAGACAGGGGTACTGAAAATGCCTACGAGCAGTACTTC

j_gene: TRBJ2-7
v_gene: TRBV19
abundance: -
d_gene: -
CDR3aa: CASSIGRSHRSSYEQYF
CDR3nt: TGTGCCAGTAGTATAGGTCGCTCACACCGGAGCTCCTACGAGCAGTACTTC

j_gene: TRBJ1-5
v_gene: TRBV27
abundance: -
d_gene: -
CDR3aa: CASSSTDSNQPQHF
CDR3nt: TGTGCCAGCAGTTCCACAGATAGCAATCAGCCCCAGCATTTT

j_gene: TRBJ2-5
v_gene: TRBV5-1
abundance: -
d_gene: -
CDR3aa: CASSFSLNQETQYF
CDR3nt: TGCGCCAGCAGCTTCTCCCTTAACCAAGAGACCCAGTACTTC

j_gene: TRBJ1-3
v_gene: TRBV13
abundance: -
d_gene: -
CDR3aa: CASSLGVGNTIYF
CDR3nt: TGTGCCAGCAGCTTAGGAGTGGGAAACACCATATATTTT

j_gene: TRBJ1-1
v_gene: TRBV6-5
abundance: -
d_gene: -
CDR3aa: CASILVGGTEAFF
CDR3nt: TGTGCCAGCATCCTTGTGGGGGGGACTGAAGCTTTCTTT

j_gene: TRBJ2-1
v_gene: TRBV11-2
abundance: -
d_gene: TRBD1
CDR3aa: CASSPKLQGAMANEQFF
CDR3nt: TGTGCCAGCAGCCCTAAGCTACAGGGGGCGATGGCCAATGAGCAGTTCTTC

j_gene: TRBJ2-3
v_gene: TRBV5-1
abundance: -
d_gene: -
CDR3aa: CASSLGQRTDTQYF
CDR3nt: TGCGCCAGCAGCTTGGGACAGCGCACAGATACGCAGTATTTT

j_gene: TRBJ1-2
v_gene: TRBV30
abundance: -
d_gene: -
CDR3aa: CAWSFDRHGYTF
CDR3nt: TGTGCCTGGAGTTTCGACCGACATGGCTACACCTTC

j_gene: TRBJ1-1
v_gene: TRBV29-1
abundance: -
d_gene: TRBD1
CDR3aa: CSADDRVNTEAFF
CDR3nt: TGCAGCGCTGATGACAGGGTGAACACTGAAGCTTTCTTT

j_gene: TRBJ2-1
v_gene: TRBV9
abundance: -
d_gene: TRBD2
CDR3aa: CASSVAGGYENEQFF
CDR3nt: TGTGCCAGCAGCGTAGCGGGGGGGTATGAGAATGAGCAGTTCTTC

j_gene: TRBJ1-1
v_gene: TRBV20-1
abundance: -
d_gene: -
CDR3aa: CSAGLDTEAFF
CDR3nt: TGCAGTGCTGGACTAGACACTGAAGCTTTCTTT

j_gene: TRBJ2-7
v_gene: TRBV7-2
abundance: -
d_gene: -
CDR3aa: CASSLNPPGTEQYF
CDR3nt: TGTGCCAGCAGCTTGAATCCCCCTGGGACCGAGCAGTACTTC